The 13 T cell receptor beta chains given below trace back to one sample, sequenced in a study of cytomegalovirus exposure and HLA in healthy donors. Primers: 60 Vbeta forward and 13 Jbeta reverse. Repertoires were generated with immunoSEQ multiplex PCR, while TCRdb's copy carries only in-frame clones and drops some. The sample shows over 150,000 clones, approximately 80% of them seen only once. Sequenced sample: PBMCs. Receptors originate from a man aged 25-45 years in good health and CMV-seropositive.

A remark on this clone: This CDR3 is also generated by other DNA sequences in the sample. The rearrangement links TRBV30 to TRBJ1-5, with TRBD1 as a possible D gene (5 bases). Germline loops: CDR1 GTSNPN, CDR2 SVGIG (reference sequence). The CDR3 consists of 13 residues. Trimming shortened V by 1 base and J by 5 bases, and 9 bases separated the two germline ends. The CDR3 coding sequence is TGTGCCTGGAGTGCAGGGTTAGATCAGCCCCAGCATTTT. Its translation: CAWSAGLDQPQHF.

The chain employs TRBV4-1 and TRBJ2-3, with D maybe TRBD1 (6 bases). V was pared by 3 bases and J by 2 bases, with 18 bases between. CDR3 length: 17 residues. Germline CDR1 is MGHRA and CDR2 is YSYEKL. CDR3 sequence reads: CASSQSPGGGDTDTQYF. DNA for the CDR3: TGCGCCAGCAGCCAGTCTCCGGGTGGGGGCGACACAGATACGCAGTATTTT.

The V gene is TRBV4-2, the J gene TRBJ2-7, with 8 bases matching TRBD1. V gave up 0 bases and J gave up 6 bases; unmatched junction bases: 10. This CDR3 region has 16 residues. From germline, CDR1 is LGHNA and CDR2 YNFKEQ. This CDR3 reads CASSQEGDRPIGEQYF. For the CDR3, the DNA is TGTGCCAGCAGCCAAGAGGGGGACAGGCCCATCGGCGAGCAGTACTTC.

The chain employs TRBV28 and TRBJ1-5; 7 nucleotides align to TRBD1. The CDR3 is 14 residues long. The germline gives CDR1 MDHEN, CDR2 SYDVKM. Trimming took 6 bases from V and 9 from J; bases not matched to a gene: 11. The CDR3 is CASRPGQIRWPQHF. CDR3 DNA sequence: TGTGCCAGCAGGCCGGGACAGATTCGCTGGCCCCAGCATTTT.

CDR3: CASSHDRTSYQETQYF. The CDR3 nucleotides read TGCGCCAGCAGCCACGACAGGACCTCGTACCAAGAGACCCAGTACTTC. The chain joins TRBV4-3 to TRBJ2-5; TRBD1 is a possible D gene (6 bases). The V and J ends lost 3 bases and 0 bases respectively, with 14 bases between them. CDR1 and CDR2 from the germline V gene are LGHNA and YSLEER. The CDR3 has 16 amino acids.

The chain employs TRBV5-6 and TRBJ2-7; a weak D match, TRBD1 (6 bases). Trimming stripped 4 bases from V and 3 bases from J, with 8 bases between. The germline V gene has CDR1 SGHDT and CDR2 YYEEEE. There are 12 residues in the CDR3. CDR3 DNA: TGTGCCAGCAGCCGGGACAACTACGAGCAGTACTTC. Its protein product is CASSRDNYEQYF.

This clone was seen only once. This chain links TRBV29-1 with TRBJ2-1; D is perhaps TRBD1 (6 bases). From germline, CDR1 is SQVTM and CDR2 ANQGSEA. Trimming shortened V by 4 bases and J by 9 bases, and 13 bases separated the two germline ends. This CDR3 comprises 12 residues. Written as DNA, the CDR3 is TGCAGCGTTGCAGGGGCGCGTGGTGAGCAGTTCTTC. The encoded protein is CSVAGARGEQFF.

This clone came up once. The V call is TRBV4-2, the J call TRBJ2-3, with 7 bases identical to TRBD2. CDR3 length equals 14 residues. With 4 bases clipped from V and 5 bases from J, the junction kept 6 bases outside the gene matches. Per germline, CDR1 LGHNA and CDR2 YNFKEQ. The CDR3 region has the DNA TGTGCCAGCAGCCGTGGACTAGTTGGAGATACGCAGTATTTT. Encoded protein: CASSRGLVGDTQYF.

V gene TRBV11-2 combines with J gene TRBJ2-7; TRBD1 aligns across 9 bases. The trim removed 6 bases at V and 3 bases at J, leaving 12 bases unmatched. Germline CDR1 is SGHAT and CDR2 is FQNNGV. The CDR3 consists of 16 residues. The CDR3 is CASSWGGQGVLYEQYF. CDR3 nucleotides: TGTGCCAGCAGTTGGGGGGGACAGGGTGTTCTCTACGAGCAGTACTTC.

This rearrangement joins TRBV4-1 to TRBJ2-5, with 8 positions matching TRBD2. V shed 5 bases and J 7 bases; nucleotides not matched to a gene: 9. The CDR3 is 14 amino acids. From germline, CDR1 is MGHRA and CDR2 YSYEKL. As DNA, the CDR3 is TGCGCCAGCAGCTACCGGGGGGGCCTTAGGACCCAGTACTTC. Protein: CASSYRGGLRTQYF.

The chain has TRBV19 and TRBJ1-5; D may be TRBD1 (5 bases). V was pared by 4 bases and J by 1 base, with 8 bases between. This CDR3 is 14 amino acids long. Germline CDR1 LNHDA, CDR2 SQIVND (reference sequence). Here the CDR3 reads CASSRGGSNQPQHF. Written as DNA, the CDR3 is TGTGCCAGTAGTAGGGGGGGAAGCAATCAGCCCCAGCATTTT.

This chain links TRBV1 with TRBJ2-2; the D call in the table, TRBD2, was not verified against the DNA. TRBV1 is termed a pseudogene. The CDR3 runs 13 residues. Here the CDR3 DNA reads TGCACCAGCAGCCTTAACTGCACCGGGGAGCTGTTTTTT. It yields the protein CTSSLNCTGELFF.

This clone was detected only once. V and J are TRBV29-1 and TRBJ2-7; TRBD1 is a possible D gene (6 bases). This CDR3 is 14 amino acids long. CDR1 is SQVTM, CDR2 ANQGSEA, per germline. Trimming took off 8 bases at V and 3 bases at J, with 20 bases between the two ends. The CDR3 DNA is TGCAGCCTAGGGCAGGACAGCAGTTACTACGAGCAGTACTTC. Translated: CSLGQDSSYYEQYF.